This paragraph covers one T cell receptor beta chain sequence. It lacks a known antigen. Per-nucleotide qualities are absent, and no much larger clonotype sits a single base away. The CDR3 starts with the cysteine, ends with the phenylalanine, and has 15 residues. Only the CDR3 portion is preserved as DNA: 45 bases, with reading frame beginning at the first base. CDR1 and CDR2 are read off the germline V gene (reference sequence) as LNHDA and SQIVND. From V the trimming removes 10 bases and from J it removes 4 bases, while the gene matches leave 9 bases of the junction unaccounted for. The data were obtained in a study of blood T cell repertoires in COVID-19 (TCRdb year 2020). As for the study more broadly: The collaborator samples originated in the United States, Italy and Spain and spanned the acute and convalescent phases of COVID-19. The prospective study material was composed of cDNA or gDNA derived from T cells, B-cell-depleted T cells, or PBMCs. Subjects who had been exposed to COVID-19, were actively infected with it, or had recovered from it provided the deeply sampled blood TCRbeta repertoires that made up the dataset. A freely available public database, intended as a resource for researchers studying the immune response to SARS-CoV-2, is where the repertoires were released. The samples were drawn from two sources: the first 160 participants of the ongoing ImmuneRACE study, and some 1,300 subjects contributed by 6 global collaborators. Sample metadata almost always included a de-identified subject ID, COVID-19 status, age in years and sex. HLA class I and class II types, where available, came from metadata supplied by the sample provider rather than from assay-based typing.

The investigation overall reported the following: How much clinical and demographic metadata was included differed by source and by participant, and the metadata was provided uncurated.

One collaborating source in Seattle enrolled patients while the patients were actively infected and followed the patients over time throughout the course of disease. The collaborating institutions used their own protocols to collect whole blood in K2EDTA tubes. For TCRbeta analysis, collaborators shipped samples as frozen whole blood, isolated PBMCs, or DNA extracted from either of those sample types. The immunoSEQ Assay, a bias-controlled multiplex PCR, was used to amplify TCRbeta CDR3 regions from genomic DNA. Per the authors' processing: The number of nucleated cells in each sample was estimated by amplification of reference gene primers within the assay. To quantify the absolute abundance of each unique TCRbeta CDR3 rearrangement, sequence reads were collapsed and filtered. For each sample, productive Simpson clonality was calculated as the square root of Simpson's diversity index over productive rearrangements. TCRdb provides this immuneACCESS table in a form limited to in-frame rearrangements. Some clones are lacking; in checked studies, under half of them reflect an unresolved V gene, and why the rest are absent is not known. V, J and clone size derive from that table, while D and trimming were established from the DNA sequence. This sample lists 300,000 to 450,000 clones; over 75% were detected once. Of the sample, less than 11% falls within the top ten clones.

Sequenced material: peripheral blood. The V and J genes are TRBV19 and TRBJ2-3; the central 12 bases match TRBD2. This TCR came from a woman aged 25-40 years with COVID-19, enrolled during active disease. The base sequence is TGTGCCACCATAGACAGGACTAGCGGGGCAGATACGCAGTATTTT. This is translated as CATIDRTSGADTQYF.